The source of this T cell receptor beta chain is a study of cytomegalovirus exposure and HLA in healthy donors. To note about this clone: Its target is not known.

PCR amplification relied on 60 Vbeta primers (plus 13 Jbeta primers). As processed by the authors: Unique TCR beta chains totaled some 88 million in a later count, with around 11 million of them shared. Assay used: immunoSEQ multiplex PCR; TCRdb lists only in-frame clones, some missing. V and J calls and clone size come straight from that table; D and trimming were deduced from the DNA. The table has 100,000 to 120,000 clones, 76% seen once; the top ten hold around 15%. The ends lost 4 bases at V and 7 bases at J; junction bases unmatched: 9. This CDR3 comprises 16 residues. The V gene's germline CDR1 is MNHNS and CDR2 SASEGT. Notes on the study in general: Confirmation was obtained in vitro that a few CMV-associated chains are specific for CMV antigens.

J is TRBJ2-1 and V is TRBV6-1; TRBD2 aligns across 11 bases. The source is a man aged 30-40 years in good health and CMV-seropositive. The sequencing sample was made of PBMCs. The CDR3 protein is CASSVLTSGGWNEQFF. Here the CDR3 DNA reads TGTGCCAGCAGTGTCCTAACTAGCGGGGGCTGGAATGAGCAGTTCTTC.